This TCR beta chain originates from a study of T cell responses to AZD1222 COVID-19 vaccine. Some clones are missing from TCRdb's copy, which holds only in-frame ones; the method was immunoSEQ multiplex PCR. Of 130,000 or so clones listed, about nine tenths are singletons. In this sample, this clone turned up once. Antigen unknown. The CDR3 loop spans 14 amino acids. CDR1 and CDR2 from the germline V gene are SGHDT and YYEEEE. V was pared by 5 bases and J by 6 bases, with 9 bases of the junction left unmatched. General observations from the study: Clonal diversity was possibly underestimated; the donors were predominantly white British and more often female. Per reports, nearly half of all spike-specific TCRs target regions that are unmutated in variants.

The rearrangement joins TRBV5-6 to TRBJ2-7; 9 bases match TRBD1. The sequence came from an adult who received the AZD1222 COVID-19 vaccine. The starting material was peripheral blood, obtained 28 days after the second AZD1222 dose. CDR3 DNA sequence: TGTGCCAGCAGTTTGACCGGGACAGGGATCGAGCAGTACTTC. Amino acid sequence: CASSLTGTGIEQYF.